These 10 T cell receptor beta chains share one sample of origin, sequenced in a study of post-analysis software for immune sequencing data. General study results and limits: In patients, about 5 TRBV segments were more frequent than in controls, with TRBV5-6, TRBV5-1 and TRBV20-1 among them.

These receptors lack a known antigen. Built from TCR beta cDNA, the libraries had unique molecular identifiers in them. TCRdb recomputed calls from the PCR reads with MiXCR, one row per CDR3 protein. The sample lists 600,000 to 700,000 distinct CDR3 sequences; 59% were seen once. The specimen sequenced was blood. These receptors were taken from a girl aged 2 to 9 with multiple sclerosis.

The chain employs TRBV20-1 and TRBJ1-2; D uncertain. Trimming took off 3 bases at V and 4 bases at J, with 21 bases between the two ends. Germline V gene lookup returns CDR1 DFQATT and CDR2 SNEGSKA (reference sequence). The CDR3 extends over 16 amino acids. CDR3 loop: CSASLQGRVWSYGYTF. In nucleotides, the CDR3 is TGCAGTGCTAGCCTCCAAGGCCGGGTTTGGAGCTATGGCTACACCTTC.

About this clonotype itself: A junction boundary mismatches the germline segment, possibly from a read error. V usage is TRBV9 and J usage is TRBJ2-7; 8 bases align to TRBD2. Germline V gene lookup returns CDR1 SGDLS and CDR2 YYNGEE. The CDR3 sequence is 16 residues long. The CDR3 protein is CASSVGSGASSCEQYF. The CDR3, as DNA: TGTGCCAGCAGCGTAGGTAGCGGGGCCAGCTCCTGCGAGCAGTACTTC. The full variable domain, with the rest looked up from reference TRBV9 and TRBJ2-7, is DSGVTQTPKHLITATGQRVTLRCSPRSGDLSVYWYQQSLDQGLQFLIQYYNGEERAKGNILERFSAQQFPDLHSELNLSSLELGDSALYFCASSVGSGASSCEQYFGPGTRLTVT.

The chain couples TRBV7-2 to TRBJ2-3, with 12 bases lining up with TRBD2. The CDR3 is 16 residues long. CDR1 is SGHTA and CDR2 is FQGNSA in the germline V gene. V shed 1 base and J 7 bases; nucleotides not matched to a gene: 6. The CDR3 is CASSLGPSGGAYTQYF. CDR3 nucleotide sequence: TGTGCCAGCAGCTTAGGTCCTAGCGGGGGGGCGTATACGCAGTATTTT.

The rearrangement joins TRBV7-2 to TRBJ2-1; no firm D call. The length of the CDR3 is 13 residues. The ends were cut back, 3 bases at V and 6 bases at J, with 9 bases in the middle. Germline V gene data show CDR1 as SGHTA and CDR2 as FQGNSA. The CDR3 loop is CASSFGPPNEQFF. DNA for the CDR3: TGTGCCAGCAGCTTCGGCCCTCCCAATGAGCAGTTCTTC.

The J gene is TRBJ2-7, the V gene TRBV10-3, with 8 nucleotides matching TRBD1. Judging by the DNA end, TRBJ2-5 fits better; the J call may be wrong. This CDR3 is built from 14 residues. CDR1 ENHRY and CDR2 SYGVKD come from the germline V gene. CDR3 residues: CAISDRRGPETQYF. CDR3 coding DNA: TGTGCCATCAGTGACCGCAGGGGGCCGGAGACCCAGTACTTC.

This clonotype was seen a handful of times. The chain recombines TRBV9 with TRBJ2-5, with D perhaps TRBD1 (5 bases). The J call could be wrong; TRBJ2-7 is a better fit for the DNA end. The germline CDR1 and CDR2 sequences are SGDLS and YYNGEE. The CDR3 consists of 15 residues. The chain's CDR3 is CASSVWGAVTDEQYF. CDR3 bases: TGTGCCAGCAGCGTATGGGGCGCAGTAACGGACGAGCAGTACTTC.

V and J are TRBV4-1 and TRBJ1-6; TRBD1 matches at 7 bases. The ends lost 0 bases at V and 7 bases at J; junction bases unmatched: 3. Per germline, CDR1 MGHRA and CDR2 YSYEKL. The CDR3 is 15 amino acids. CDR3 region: CASSQDWDRNSPLHF. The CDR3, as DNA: TGCGCCAGCAGCCAAGATTGGGACAGAAATTCACCCCTCCACTTT.

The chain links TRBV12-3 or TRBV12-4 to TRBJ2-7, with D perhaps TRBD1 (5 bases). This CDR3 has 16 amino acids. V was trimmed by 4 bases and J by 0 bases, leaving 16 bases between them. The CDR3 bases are TGTGCCAGCAGTTCCCCAGGGTGGGGTTCCTCCTACGAGCAGTACTTC. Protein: CASSSPGWGSSYEQYF.

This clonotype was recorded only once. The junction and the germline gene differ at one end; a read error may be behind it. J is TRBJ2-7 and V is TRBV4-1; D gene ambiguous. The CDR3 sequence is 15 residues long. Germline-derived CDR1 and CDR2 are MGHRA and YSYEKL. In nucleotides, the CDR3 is TGCGCCAGTAGCCAAGACGTAGGTCGGGCCTACGAGCAGTACTTC. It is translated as CASSQDVGRAYEQYF.

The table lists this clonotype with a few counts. The CDR3 protein is CASSPFGTETLEQYF. In nucleotides, the CDR3 is TGCGCCAGCAGCCCATTTGGGACAGAAACTCTCGAGCAGTACTTC. The rearrangement joins TRBV4-1 to TRBJ2-7; 7 bases fit TRBD1. The V gene's germline CDR1 is MGHRA and CDR2 YSYEKL. The CDR3 spans 15 residues. The V segment lost 4 bases and the J segment 6 bases; nucleotides outside the gene matches: 12.